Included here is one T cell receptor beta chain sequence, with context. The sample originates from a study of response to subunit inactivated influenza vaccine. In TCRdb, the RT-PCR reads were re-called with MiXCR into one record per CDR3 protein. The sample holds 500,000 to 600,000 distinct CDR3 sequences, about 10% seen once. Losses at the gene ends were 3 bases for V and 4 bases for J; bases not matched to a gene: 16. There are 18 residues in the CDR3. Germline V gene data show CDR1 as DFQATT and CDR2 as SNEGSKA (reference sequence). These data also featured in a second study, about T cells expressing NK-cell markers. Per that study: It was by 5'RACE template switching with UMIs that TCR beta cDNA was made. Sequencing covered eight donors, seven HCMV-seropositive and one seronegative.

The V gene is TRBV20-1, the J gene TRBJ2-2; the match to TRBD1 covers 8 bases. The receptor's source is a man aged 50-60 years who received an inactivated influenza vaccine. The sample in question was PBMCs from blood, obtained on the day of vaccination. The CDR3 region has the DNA TGCAGTGCTAGGGCGCCTGGGACAGGCTACCGCGGCACCGGGGAGCTGTTTTTT. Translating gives CSARAPGTGYRGTGELFF.